This T cell receptor beta chain comes out of a study of blood T cell repertoires in COVID-19. CDR3 length equals 12 residues. V was pared by 3 bases and J by 7 bases, with 9 bases between. Germline loops: CDR1 LGHDT, CDR2 YNNKEL (reference sequence). As processed by the authors: Amplification of reference gene primers provided the estimated nucleated cell counts. Assay used: immunoSEQ multiplex PCR; TCRdb lists only in-frame clones, some missing. V and J calls and clone size are copied from that table; D and trimming were computed from the DNA. The sample records about 240,000 clones, 85% being singletons.

This receptor was identified in a man in his fifties or sixties with COVID-19, enrolled during active disease. Input material: peripheral blood. The V and J genes are TRBV3-1 (or the pseudogene TRBV3-2) and TRBJ1-2; unclear D gene. This CDR3 is CASSQGLGGYTF. The CDR3 DNA sequence: TGTGCCAGCAGCCAGGGCCTTGGTGGCTACACCTTC.